This TCR beta chain was captured in a study of blood T cell repertoires in COVID-19. Study-level information: The samples span acute and convalescent COVID-19 from the United States, Italy and Spain. The cDNA or gDNA used as material had been derived from T cells, B-cell-depleted T cells, or PBMCs.

V lost 11 bases, J lost 3 bases, and 15 bases stayed unmatched. There are 16 residues in the CDR3. Looked up from germline, CDR1 is WSHSY and CDR2 is SAAADI. In the authors' methods: The assay estimated nucleated cells by amplifying reference gene primers. Profiling relied on immunoSEQ multiplex PCR, and the TCRdb table lists in-frame clones only, not all of them. The V and J calls and the clone size are those of that table, but D and trimming were determined from the DNA. The sample carries about 160,000 clones, roughly 83% recorded once. The sequence derives from a woman aged 80 or over with active or convalescent COVID-19. What was sequenced was peripheral blood. The chain recombines TRBV10-2 with TRBJ2-2, with TRBD1 matching over 7 bases. Here the CDR3 reads CAQGTVGQGDTGELFF. The CDR3 nucleotides read TGCGCCCAAGGAACGGTTGGGCAGGGGGACACCGGGGAGCTGTTTTTT.